A selection of T cell receptor beta chains follows, all from one sample in a study of blood T cell repertoires in COVID-19. Profiling relied on immunoSEQ multiplex PCR, and the TCRdb table lists in-frame clones only, not all of them. The sample lists 350,000 or so clones; 85% to 90% were seen once. What was sequenced was PBMCs or T cells enriched from blood (not recorded which). These receptors all come from a woman in her 30s who had been exposed to COVID-19. Each CDR3 is given with its conserved first and last residue. D genes are given only for firm matches. The listing skips clone size in some rows; elsewhere it reads once, few, many or a size class.

v_gene	j_gene	d_gene	abundance	CDR3aa	CDR3nt
TRBV4-1	TRBJ1-2	NA	NA	CASSQDREGRGYTF	TGCGCCAGCAGCCAAGATCGGGAGGGACGCGGCTACACCTTC
TRBV7-9	TRBJ2-1	NA	NA	CASSLAENNEQFF	TGTGCCAGCAGCTTAGCGGAGAACAATGAGCAGTTCTTC
TRBV3-1/TRBV3-2	TRBJ2-2	NA	NA	CASSPPAGELFF	TGTGCCAGCAGCCCCCCCGCCGGGGAGCTGTTTTTT
TRBV7-8	TRBJ1-6	NA	NA	CASTPHQGANSPLHF	TGTGCCAGCACCCCACATCAAGGGGCCAATTCACCCCTCCACTTT
TRBV28	TRBJ2-6	TRBD1	NA	CASIGQARVLTF	TGTGCCAGCATAGGACAGGCTCGAGTCCTGACTTTC
TRBV6-5	TRBJ1-4	TRBD1	NA	CASQPGQSEKLFF	TGTGCCAGCCAACCGGGACAGTCTGAAAAACTGTTTTTT
TRBV11-2	TRBJ1-1	TRBD1	NA	CASSLGTGANTEAFF	TGTGCCAGCAGCTTAGGAACAGGGGCTAACACTGAAGCTTTCTTT
TRBV24-1	TRBJ2-3	NA	NA	CATSDATPDDRNTDTQYF	TGTGCCACCAGTGATGCTACCCCGGATGACAGAAACACAGATACGCAGTATTTT
TRBV28	TRBJ2-7	TRBD2	NA	CASSLGAGPYEQYF	TGTGCCAGCAGTTTGGGAGCGGGACCCTACGAGCAGTACTTC
TRBV12-5	TRBJ1-1	TRBD1	NA	CASGTGAGTEAFF	TGTGCTAGTGGTACAGGGGCCGGCACTGAAGCTTTCTTT
TRBV28	TRBJ2-1	NA	NA	CASSLCRHLLPGLNSYNEQFF	TGTGCCAGCAGTTTATGCCGTCACCTCCTCCCGGGACTTAACTCCTACAATGAGCAGTTCTTC
TRBV9	TRBJ2-7	TRBD1	NA	CASSPTGEPFYEQYF	TGTGCCAGCAGCCCGACAGGGGAGCCTTTCTACGAGCAGTACTTC
TRBV19	TRBJ2-1	TRBD2	NA	CASSTGLAVYNEQFF	TGTGCCAGTAGTACGGGACTAGCGGTTTACAATGAGCAGTTCTTC
TRBV5-1	TRBJ1-1	NA	few	CASSLDPGKTEAFF	TGCGCCAGCAGCTTGGATCCGGGTAAGACTGAAGCTTTCTTT
TRBV19	TRBJ2-3	TRBD2	few	CASSRNSGDTQYF	TGTGCCAGTAGTAGGAATAGCGGGGATACGCAGTATTTT
TRBV5-1	TRBJ1-1	TRBD1	NA	CASSLAPQGENTEAFF	TGCGCCAGCAGCTTGGCGCCCCAGGGGGAGAACACTGAAGCTTTCTTT
TRBV28	TRBJ1-2	NA	few	CASSWTNSWTGGYTF	TGTGCCAGCAGCTGGACTAATTCCTGGACCGGTGGCTACACCTTC
TRBV3-1/TRBV3-2	TRBJ1-5	TRBD1	NA	CASSPSATGGNSNQPQHF	TGTGCCAGCAGCCCGAGCGCTACAGGGGGGAATAGCAATCAGCCCCAGCATTTT
TRBV28	TRBJ1-2	TRBD1	once	CASRRTGTNYGYTF	TGTGCCAGCAGAAGGACAGGGACTAACTATGGCTACACCTTC
TRBV4-1	TRBJ2-7	NA	many	CASSQERAGDEQYF	TGCGCCAGCAGCCAAGAGCGGGCAGGGGATGAGCAGTACTTC
TRBV5-1	TRBJ1-4	TRBD1	NA	CASRDTGVATNEKLFF	TGCGCCAGTCGCGACACAGGGGTTGCAACTAATGAAAAACTGTTTTTT
TRBV28	TRBJ1-5	NA	NA	CASSTAGEFGNQPQHF	TGTGCCAGCAGTACCGCCGGAGAGTTTGGAAATCAGCCCCAGCATTTT
TRBV6-5	TRBJ2-5	TRBD2	NA	CASRRSDGRKETQYF	TGTGCCAGCAGACGCAGCGACGGGAGGAAAGAGACCCAGTACTTC
TRBV6-4	TRBJ2-1	NA	few	CASSAEPTAAEQFF	TGTGCCAGCAGTGCCGAGCCGACGGCGGCCGAGCAGTTCTTC
TRBV28	TRBJ1-5	NA	once	CASSSGGVGQPQHF	TGTGCCAGCAGTTCGGGGGGCGTAGGTCAGCCCCAGCATTTT
TRBV11-3	TRBJ2-7	TRBD2	NA	CASSLGTSDTYEQYF	TGTGCCAGCAGCTTAGGGACTAGCGACACCTACGAGCAGTACTTC
TRBV12-3/TRBV12-4	TRBJ2-3	NA	NA	CASSFGGAKTQYF	TGTGCCAGCAGTTTCGGAGGGGCGAAGACGCAGTATTTT
TRBV5-5	TRBJ2-7	NA	once	CASSLMGTGSYEQYF	TGTGCCAGCAGCTTGATGGGGACTGGCTCCTACGAGCAGTACTTC
TRBV28	TRBJ1-6	TRBD1	NA	CASSFAGTGDNSPLHF	TGTGCCAGCAGTTTTGCCGGGACAGGGGATAATTCACCCCTCCACTTT
TRBV18	TRBJ1-5	NA	NA	CASSLDTRNQPQHF	TGTGCCAGCTCACTGGACACCCGCAATCAGCCCCAGCATTTT
TRBV11-3	TRBJ2-1	TRBD2	NA	CASSPGTSGRYEQFF	TGTGCCAGCAGCCCGGGGACTAGCGGGAGGTATGAGCAGTTCTTC
TRBV28	TRBJ2-1	TRBD2	NA	CASSLYIGTSGGEQFF	TGTGCCAGCAGTTTATATATAGGGACGAGCGGGGGTGAGCAGTTCTTC
TRBV28	TRBJ1-2	TRBD1	NA	CASSATGARGANYGYTF	TGTGCCAGCAGCGCTACAGGGGCCCGAGGAGCTAACTATGGCTACACCTTC
TRBV5-1	TRBJ2-3	NA	NA	CASSLLGQDTQYF	TGCGCCAGCAGCTTACTAGGGCAAGATACGCAGTATTTT
TRBV19	TRBJ2-1	TRBD2	NA	CASSIVGGSEDNEQFF	TGTGCCAGTAGTATAGTTGGCGGGAGTGAAGACAATGAGCAGTTCTTC
TRBV10-3	TRBJ2-5	NA	NA	CAINRGSTQETQYF	TGTGCCATCAATCGGGGGTCAACACAAGAGACCCAGTACTTC
TRBV9	TRBJ2-5	TRBD2	NA	CASSAQGDSGRERETQYF	TGTGCCAGCAGCGCCCAGGGTGATAGCGGGAGGGAGAGGGAGACCCAGTACTTC
TRBV11-1	TRBJ1-1	NA	NA	CASSLSESGTEAFF	TGTGCCAGCAGCTTAAGTGAGTCGGGCACTGAAGCTTTCTTT
TRBV5-6	TRBJ2-7	TRBD1	NA	CASSFGTARRPGQYF	TGTGCCAGCAGCTTCGGGACAGCTCGCAGACCGGGGCAGTACTTC
TRBV28	TRBJ2-7	TRBD1	NA	CASSTLGGTGAWQYF	TGTGCCAGCAGTACATTGGGGGGGACAGGGGCATGGCAGTACTTC
TRBV19	TRBJ1-5	NA	NA	CASSQGRYQPQHF	TGTGCCAGTTCCCAGGGCAGGTACCAGCCCCAGCATTTT
TRBV12-5	TRBJ2-7	TRBD1	once	CASGLPGQGTHEQYF	TGTGCTAGTGGTTTGCCCGGACAGGGTACCCACGAGCAGTACTTC
TRBV10-3	TRBJ2-4	TRBD2	NA	CAISEQAGAAKNIQYF	TGTGCCATCAGTGAGCAGGCGGGAGCGGCCAAAAACATTCAGTACTTC
TRBV7-3	TRBJ2-3	TRBD2	NA	CASSPGTSRDTQYF	TGTGCCAGCAGCCCTGGGACTAGCAGAGATACGCAGTATTTT
TRBV30	TRBJ1-4	NA	few	CAWNRVVGEKLFF	TGTGCCTGGAACAGGGTAGTAGGCGAAAAACTGTTTTTT
TRBV13	TRBJ2-3	NA	NA	CASSLIAKGTQYF	TGTGCCAGCAGCCTTATAGCGAAGGGTACGCAGTATTTT
TRBV5-1	TRBJ2-3	TRBD2	NA	CASSPKRTSGRLTDTQYF	TGCGCCAGCAGCCCCAAGAGGACTAGCGGGAGGTTAACAGATACGCAGTATTTT
TRBV28	TRBJ2-1	TRBD2	once	CASSLIASGGPIDEQFF	TGTGCCAGCAGTTTAATCGCTAGCGGGGGACCCATCGATGAGCAGTTCTTC
TRBV9	TRBJ1-4	TRBD1	once	CASSPQGEVNEKLFF	TGTGCCAGCAGCCCCCAGGGGGAGGTTAATGAAAAACTGTTTTTT
TRBV30	TRBJ2-5	NA	NA	CAWSVAAETQYF	TGTGCCTGGAGTGTAGCGGCTGAGACCCAGTACTTC
TRBV11-3	TRBJ2-1	NA	NA	CASSLDGGPPYNEQFF	TGTGCCAGCAGCTTAGATGGCGGGCCCCCCTACAATGAGCAGTTCTTC
TRBV4-1	TRBJ2-7	NA	NA	CASSHSPDMPYEQYF	TGCGCCAGCAGCCACAGCCCGGACATGCCCTACGAGCAGTACTTC
TRBV7-9	TRBJ1-6	NA	NA	CASSLMQESPLHF	TGTGCCAGCAGCTTAATGCAGGAATCACCCCTCCACTTT